This T cell receptor beta chain derives from a study of T cells in Graves' hyperthyroidism and ophthalmopathy. Study-level findings and limits: Also found in blood were most expanded thyroid clonotypes above 0.001.

There were TCR beta CDR3 regions amplified from RNA transcripts. TCR CDR3 regions were first amplified by RT-PCR with HTBI primers. TCRdb re-called the multiplex PCR reads through MiXCR, storing one row per CDR3 protein. Among roughly 360,000 distinct CDR3 sequences listed, 13% were seen once. This clonotype showed up many times. What it binds is unknown. Diagnosis rested on symptoms, serum thyroxine and TRAb, thyroid ultrasound, and orbital computed tomography. The clonotype comes from a man under 40 with Graves' hyperthyroidism that later progressed to Graves' ophthalmopathy. Sequenced input: blood.

CDR3 residues: CASSLSGAGGSYEQYF. CDR3 bases: TGTGCCAGCAGCTTAAGTGGAGCAGGGGGCTCCTACGAGCAGTACTTC. The genes are TRBV7-9 and TRBJ2-7, with 7 bases fitting TRBD1. The V gene's germline CDR1 is SEHNR and CDR2 FQNEAQ (reference sequence). V was pared by 2 bases and J by 0 bases, with 7 bases of the junction left unmatched. The CDR3 totals 16 residues.